This passage covers 19 T cell receptor beta chains from one sample sequenced in a study of blood T cell repertoires in COVID-19. Libraries were prepared by immunoSEQ multiplex PCR; TCRdb keeps only in-frame clonotypes and omits some of them. The sample has approximately 100,000 clones; approximately 85% are singletons. Sequencing was performed on peripheral blood. These receptors came from a woman in her sixties with acute or convalescent COVID-19.

The V call is TRBV6-6, the J call TRBJ1-1; 8 bases agree with TRBD1. The germline V gene has CDR1 MNHNY and CDR2 SVGAGI (reference sequence). This CDR3 is built from 17 residues. V was pared by 5 bases and J by 0 bases, with 11 bases of the junction left unmatched. The CDR3 DNA reads as TGTGCCAGCAGTCCTTGGACAGGGAAATTTGTGAACACTGAAGCTTTCTTT. It encodes CASSPWTGKFVNTEAFF.

V is TRBV25-1 and J is TRBJ2-1; 7 bases line up with TRBD2. Trimming removed 6 bases from V and 7 bases from J; junction bases left unmatched: 15. Germline loops: CDR1 MGHDK, CDR2 SYGVNS. The CDR3 consists of 16 residues. CDR3: CASSVATGGRGNEQFF. CDR3 in DNA: TGTGCCAGCAGCGTAGCGACGGGGGGAAGAGGGAATGAGCAGTTCTTC.

The genes are TRBV7-2 and TRBJ1-1; perhaps TRBD1 as D (5 bases). V lost 2 bases to trimming and J lost 0 bases, with 16 bases between them. Germline CDR1 and CDR2: SGHTA and FQGNSA. The length of the CDR3 is 17 residues. The DNA of the CDR3 is TGTGCCAGCAGCTTAAAAATAGGACACATCTTGAACACTGAAGCTTTCTTT. Amino acid sequence: CASSLKIGHILNTEAFF.

This sequence joins TRBV18 and TRBJ2-2; maybe TRBD1 (7 bases). The CDR3 runs 15 residues. In germline, CDR1 is KGHSH, CDR2 LQKENI. V lost 6 bases and J 3 bases, leaving 14 bases between the germline ends. The CDR3 sequence is CASSRTGGDTGELFF. The DNA of the CDR3 is TGTGCCAGCTCTCGGACAGGCGGGGACACCGGGGAGCTGTTTTTT.

The rearrangement joins TRBV7-2 to TRBJ2-1; no reliable D call. Germline V gene sequence: CDR1 SGHTA, CDR2 FQGNSA. The germline V and J ends were trimmed by 5 bases and 12 bases, with 14 bases remaining between them. This CDR3 has 12 amino acids. CDR3 nucleotides: TGTGCCAGCAGCCCCGTCCGACTCGGGCAGTTCTTC. It translates to CASSPVRLGQFF.

This clone was picked up one time. This chain joins TRBV6-2 or TRBV6-3 and TRBJ2-1, with no clear D. Germline CDR1 reads MNHEY; CDR2 reads SVGEGT. The CDR3 covers 11 residues. Trimming removed 0 bases from V and 9 bases from J, with 3 bases in between. CDR3 in amino acids: CASSYSSEQFF. The DNA for the CDR3 is TGTGCCAGCAGTTACTCGAGTGAGCAGTTCTTC.

The chain joins TRBV19 to TRBJ2-1; 13 bases fit TRBD2. The CDR3 runs to 16 residues. Germline V gene sequence: CDR1 LNHDA, CDR2 SQIVND (reference sequence). After removal of 5 bases from V and 5 bases from J, the junction contained 6 bases not matched to a gene. The CDR3 protein is CASSGRTSGSHNEQFF. The CDR3 DNA is TGTGCCAGTAGTGGGAGGACTAGCGGGAGCCACAATGAGCAGTTCTTC. The variable domain in full, completed from reference TRBV19 and TRBJ2-1, reads DGGITQSPKYLFRKEGQNVTLSCEQNLNHDAMYWYRQDPGQGLRLIYYSQIVNDFQKGDIAEGYSVSREKKESFPLTVTSAQKNPTAFYLCASSGRTSGSHNEQFFGPGTRLTVL.

The sample holds one count of this clone. V usage is TRBV29-1 and J usage is TRBJ2-5; TRBD2 agrees at 9 bases. With 7 bases clipped from V and 7 bases from J, the junction kept 4 bases outside the gene matches. The CDR3 contains 11 residues. CDR1 is SQVTM, CDR2 ANQGSEA, per germline. The CDR3 loop is CSGLREGTQYF. The CDR3 region has the DNA TGCAGCGGCCTGCGGGAGGGGACCCAGTACTTC.

This clone was detected only once. The chain carries TRBV3-1 (or the pseudogene TRBV3-2) and TRBJ1-1; the match to TRBD1 covers 8 bases. Germline V CDR1 and CDR2: LGHDT, YNNKEL (reference sequence). The V gene end was trimmed by 0 bases and the J gene end by 7 bases; junction bases not matched to a gene: 7. CDR3 size: 15 residues. The CDR3 nucleotides are TGTGCCAGCAGCCAAGAGGCAGGGGGCTTAGGTGAAGCTTTCTTT. Amino acids: CASSQEAGGLGEAFF.

The gene calls are TRBV25-1 and TRBJ2-3, with 10 bases identical to TRBD2. V was pared by 2 bases and J by 3 bases, with 5 bases of the junction left unmatched. The germline V gene has CDR1 MGHDK and CDR2 SYGVNS. This CDR3 has 16 amino acids. The CDR3 nucleotides read TGTGCCAGCAGTGAAGGTGGTAGCGGGAGGACAGATACGCAGTATTTT. This encodes CASSEGGSGRTDTQYF.

The chain has TRBV7-8 and TRBJ2-5, with a possible D match to TRBD2 (6 bases). Trimming took 1 base from V and 2 from J, leaving 17 bases between them. The CDR3 runs 17 residues. CDR1 is SGHVS, CDR2 FQNEAQ, per germline. CDR3 amino acids: CASSLERGPGDQETQYF. The CDR3 coding sequence is TGTGCCAGCAGCTTAGAAAGGGGCCCGGGGGATCAAGAGACCCAGTACTTC. The whole variable domain, remainder taken from reference TRBV7-8 and TRBJ2-5, is GAGVSQSPRYKVAKRGQDVALRCDPISGHVSLFWYQQALGQGPEFLTYFQNEAQLDKSGLPSDRFFAERPEGSVSTLKIQRTQQEDSAVYLCASSLERGPGDQETQYFGPGTRLLVL.

The V and J genes are TRBV28 and TRBJ2-7; weak D call: TRBD1 (6 bases). Looked up from germline, CDR1 is MDHEN and CDR2 is SYDVKM. Trimming took off 7 bases at V and 5 bases at J, with 27 bases between the two ends. The CDR3 length is 17 residues. The DNA of the CDR3 is TGTGCCAGCACCAGGGGCCTACTAACAGTCAAAGCGGACGAGCAGTACTTC. Its translation is CASTRGLLTVKADEQYF.

This clone was seen a single time. The J gene is TRBJ2-4, the V gene TRBV14; TRBD2 is a possible D gene (5 bases). V was clipped by 6 bases and J by 8 bases, with 14 bases between them. This CDR3 is 13 amino acids long. The germline gives CDR1 SGHDN, CDR2 FVKESK. The CDR3 nucleotides are TGTGCCAGCAGTCGGAGGCTGGGTGACATTCAGTACTTC. Translation gives CASSRRLGDIQYF.

The chain has TRBV9 and TRBJ1-5; no reliable D call. In germline, CDR1 is SGDLS, CDR2 YYNGEE. The CDR3 totals 15 residues. Between the trimmed V and J ends, which lost 0 bases and 2 bases, there was a span of 9 bases. The CDR3 loop reads CASSVGALRNQPQHF. The CDR3 nucleotides are TGTGCCAGCAGCGTAGGGGCTTTGCGCAATCAGCCCCAGCATTTT. Supplemented by reference TRBV9 and TRBJ1-5, the full variable domain reads DSGVTQTPKHLITATGQRVTLRCSPRSGDLSVYWYQQSLDQGLQFLIQYYNGEERAKGNILERFSAQQFPDLHSELNLSSLELGDSALYFCASSVGALRNQPQHFGDGTRLSIL.

The genes are TRBV9 and TRBJ2-3, with D perhaps matching TRBD2 (5 bases). The CDR3 loop spans 15 amino acids. Germline CDR1 and CDR2: SGDLS and YYNGEE. V was trimmed by 3 bases and J by 5 bases, leaving 16 bases between them. The CDR3 DNA is TGTGCCAGCAGCGCCCGGGGTTACGGAGGAGATACGCAGTATTTT. Protein product: CASSARGYGGDTQYF.

The V gene is TRBV28, the J gene TRBJ1-1, with D hard to call. The CDR3 loop spans 14 amino acids. The V and J ends lost 5 bases and 3 bases respectively, with 13 bases between them. Germline loops: CDR1 MDHEN, CDR2 SYDVKM. This CDR3 reads CASSALGQYTEAFF. CDR3 bases: TGTGCCAGCAGTGCCCTTGGGCAGTACACTGAAGCTTTCTTT. Based on the CDR3 plus reference TRBV28 and TRBJ1-1, the full variable domain is DVKVTQSSRYLVKRTGEKVFLECVQDMDHENMFWYRQDPGLGLRLIYFSYDVKMKEKGDIPEGYSVSREKKERFSLILESASTNQTSMYLCASSALGQYTEAFFGQGTRLTVV.

The V call is TRBV5-6, the J call TRBJ1-3; no definite D call. The CDR3 is made up of 15 amino acids. CDR1 and CDR2 from the germline V gene are SGHDT and YYEEEE. Between the trimmed V and J ends, which lost 4 bases and 4 bases, there was a span of 15 bases. CDR3 in amino acids: CASSPGVVGGNTIYF. In nucleotides, the CDR3 is TGTGCCAGCAGCCCGGGAGTCGTGGGAGGAAACACCATATATTTT.

The CDR3 loop is CASSIGDRWGTEAFF. CDR3 DNA sequence: TGTGCCAGCAGTATTGGGGACAGGTGGGGCACTGAAGCTTTCTTT. This chain joins TRBV6-5 and TRBJ1-1; 8 bases are shared with TRBD1. V shed 5 bases, J shed 4 bases, and the junction held 9 bases outside the gene matches. The length of the CDR3 is 15 residues. Germline V CDR1 and CDR2: MNHEY, SVGAGI.

The DNA for the CDR3 is TGTGCCAGCAGTTCTAGCGGGAGCCGGTTTATGGAGCAGTTCTTC. This codes for CASSSSGSRFMEQFF. This sequence joins TRBV6-2 or TRBV6-3 and TRBJ2-1, with TRBD2 identical over 10 bases. Per the germline V gene, CDR1 is MNHEY and CDR2 is SVGEGT. V was pared by 4 bases and J by 10 bases, with 10 bases of the junction left unmatched. The CDR3 is 15 residues long.